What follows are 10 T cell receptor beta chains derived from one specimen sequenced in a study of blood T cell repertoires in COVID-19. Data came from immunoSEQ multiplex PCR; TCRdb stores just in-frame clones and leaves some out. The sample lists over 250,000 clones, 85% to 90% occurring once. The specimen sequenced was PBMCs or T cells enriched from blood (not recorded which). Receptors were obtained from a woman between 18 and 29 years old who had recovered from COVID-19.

The CDR3 coding sequence is TGCGCCAGCAGCCCACTTGCGGGAGGGGCCAGGGGCACTGAAGCTTTCTTT. It encodes CASSPLAGGARGTEAFF. The chain combines TRBV5-1 with TRBJ1-1; weak D call: TRBD1 (6 bases). The CDR3 runs 17 residues. The germline CDR1 and CDR2 sequences are SGHRS and YFSETQ. Trimming took 4 bases from V and 4 from J, leaving 23 bases between them.

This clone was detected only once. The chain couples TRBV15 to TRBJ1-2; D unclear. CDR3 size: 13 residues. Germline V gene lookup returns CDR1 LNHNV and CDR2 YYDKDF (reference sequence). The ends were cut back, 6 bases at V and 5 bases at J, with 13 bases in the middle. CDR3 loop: CATSTTADYGYTF. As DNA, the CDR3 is TGTGCCACCAGTACTACAGCGGATTATGGCTACACCTTC.

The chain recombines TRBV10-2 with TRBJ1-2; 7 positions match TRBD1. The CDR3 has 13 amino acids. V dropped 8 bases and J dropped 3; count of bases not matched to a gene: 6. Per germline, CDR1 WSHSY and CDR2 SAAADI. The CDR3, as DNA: TGCGCCAGCGGGCGGCAGGGGGACTATGGCTACACCTTC. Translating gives CASGRQGDYGYTF.

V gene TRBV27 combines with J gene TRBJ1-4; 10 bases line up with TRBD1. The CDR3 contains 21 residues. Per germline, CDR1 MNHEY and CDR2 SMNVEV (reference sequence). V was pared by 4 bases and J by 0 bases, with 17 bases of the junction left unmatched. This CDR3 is CASSSLWDRGRGDPTNEKLFF. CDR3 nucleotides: TGTGCCAGCAGTTCCCTGTGGGACAGGGGAAGAGGGGATCCAACTAATGAAAAACTGTTTTTT.

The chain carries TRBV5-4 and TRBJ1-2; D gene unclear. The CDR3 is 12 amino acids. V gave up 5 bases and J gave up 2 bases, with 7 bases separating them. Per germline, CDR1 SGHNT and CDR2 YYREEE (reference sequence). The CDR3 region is CASRSPNYGYTF. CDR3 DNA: TGTGCCAGCAGGTCCCCGAACTATGGCTACACCTTC.

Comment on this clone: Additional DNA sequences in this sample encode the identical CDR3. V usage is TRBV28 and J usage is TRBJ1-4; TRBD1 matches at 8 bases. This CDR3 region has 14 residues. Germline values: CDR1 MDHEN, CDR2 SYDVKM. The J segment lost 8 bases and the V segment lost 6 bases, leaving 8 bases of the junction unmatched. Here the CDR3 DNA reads TGTGCCAGCAGCCTTGACAGGGGAGGAGAAAAACTGTTTTTT. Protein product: CASSLDRGGEKLFF.

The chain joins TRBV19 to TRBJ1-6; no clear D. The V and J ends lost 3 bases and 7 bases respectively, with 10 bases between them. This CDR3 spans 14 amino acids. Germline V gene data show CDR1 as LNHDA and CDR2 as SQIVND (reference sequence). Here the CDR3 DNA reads TGTGCCAGTAGTATTTGGGCCCAGAATTCACCCCTCCACTTT. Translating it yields CASSIWAQNSPLHF.

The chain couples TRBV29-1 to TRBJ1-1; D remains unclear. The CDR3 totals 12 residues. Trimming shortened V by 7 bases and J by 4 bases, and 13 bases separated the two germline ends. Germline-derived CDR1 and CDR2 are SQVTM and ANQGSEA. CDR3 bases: TGCAGCGCGGAACCCGGGAGCACTGAAGCTTTCTTT. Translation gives CSAEPGSTEAFF.

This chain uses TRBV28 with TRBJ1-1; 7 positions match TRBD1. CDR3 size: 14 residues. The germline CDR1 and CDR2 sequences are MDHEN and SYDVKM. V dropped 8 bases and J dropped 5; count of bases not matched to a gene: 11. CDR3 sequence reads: CASSTPGGGTEAFF. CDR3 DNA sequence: TGTGCCAGCTCCACCCCAGGGGGAGGAACTGAAGCTTTCTTT.

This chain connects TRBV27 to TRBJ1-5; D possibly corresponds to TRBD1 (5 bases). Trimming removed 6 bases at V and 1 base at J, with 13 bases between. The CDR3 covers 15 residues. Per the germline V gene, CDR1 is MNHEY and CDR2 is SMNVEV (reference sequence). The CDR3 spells CASRLLGGSNQPQHF. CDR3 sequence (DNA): TGTGCCAGCAGGCTACTCGGGGGAAGCAATCAGCCCCAGCATTTT.